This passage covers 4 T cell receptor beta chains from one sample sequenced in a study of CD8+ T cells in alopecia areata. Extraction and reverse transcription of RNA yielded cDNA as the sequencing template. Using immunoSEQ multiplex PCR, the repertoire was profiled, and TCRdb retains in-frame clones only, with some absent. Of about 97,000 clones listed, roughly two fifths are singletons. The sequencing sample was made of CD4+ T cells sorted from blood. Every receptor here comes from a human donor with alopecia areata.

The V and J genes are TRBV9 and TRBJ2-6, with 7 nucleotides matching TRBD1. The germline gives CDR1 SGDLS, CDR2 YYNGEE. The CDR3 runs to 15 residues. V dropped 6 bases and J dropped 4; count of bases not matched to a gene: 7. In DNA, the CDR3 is TGTGCCAGCACAAGACAGGGCTCCGGGGCCAACGTCCTGACTTTC. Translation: CASTRQGSGANVLTF.

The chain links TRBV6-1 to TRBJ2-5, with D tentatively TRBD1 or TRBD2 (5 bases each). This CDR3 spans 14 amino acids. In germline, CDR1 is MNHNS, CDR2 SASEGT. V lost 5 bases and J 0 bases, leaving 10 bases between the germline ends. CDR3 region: CASSNRGDQETQYF. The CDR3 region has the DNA TGTGCCAGCAGTAACCGGGGCGACCAAGAGACCCAGTACTTC.

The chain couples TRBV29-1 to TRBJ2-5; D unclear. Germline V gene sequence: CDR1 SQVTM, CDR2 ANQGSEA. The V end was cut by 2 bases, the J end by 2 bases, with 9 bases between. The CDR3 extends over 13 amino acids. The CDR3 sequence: CSVELGFQETQYF. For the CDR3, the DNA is TGCAGCGTTGAACTGGGGTTTCAAGAGACCCAGTACTTC.

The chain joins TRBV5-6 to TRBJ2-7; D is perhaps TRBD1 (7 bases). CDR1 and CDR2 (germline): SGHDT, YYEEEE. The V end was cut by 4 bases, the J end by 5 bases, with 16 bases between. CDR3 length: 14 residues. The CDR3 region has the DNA TGTGCCAGCAGCCCCGGGACAGCGGGTCACGAGCAGTACTTC. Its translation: CASSPGTAGHEQYF.